This T cell receptor (beta chain) originates from a study of control samples from healthy donors and cancer patients. With 4 bases removed from V and 7 bases from J, the gap between germline ends came to 7 bases. From germline, CDR1 is MGHRA and CDR2 YSYEKL. This CDR3 is 12 amino acids long. Assay: immunoSEQ multiplex PCR; the TCRdb copy retains only in-frame clones and omits some. This table has around 80,000 clones, about 95% appearing once. The sequence was collected from a woman under 40 in good health. This chain connects TRBV4-1 to TRBJ1-4; D unresolved. The sequencing sample was made of blood. This chain's CDR3 is CASSLNVEKLFF. The CDR3 DNA reads as TGCGCCAGCAGCCTCAATGTTGAAAAACTGTTTTTT.